Following are 2 T cell receptor beta chains from one sample sequenced in a study of cytomegalovirus exposure and HLA in healthy donors. The study ran its PCR with 60 Vbeta and 13 Jbeta primers. Produced via immunoSEQ multiplex PCR; TCRdb's table is partial and in-frame only. The table has roughly 170,000 clones, 70% to 80% seen once; the top ten hold roughly 1.3%. The sequenced sample was PBMCs. Receptor source: a man aged 30-40 years in good health and CMV-seronegative.

The chain employs TRBV10-3 and TRBJ2-7, with a weak D call TRBD2 (6 bases). Trimming removed 3 bases from V and 0 bases from J, with 6 bases in between. This CDR3 region has 13 residues. The germline V gene has CDR1 ENHRY and CDR2 SYGVKD. The CDR3 here is CAISDGSSYEQYF. The DNA of the CDR3 is TGTGCCATCAGTGACGGGAGCTCCTACGAGCAGTACTTC.

This clone was seen a single time. The chain recombines TRBV9 with TRBJ1-1; unclear D gene. Trimming cost V 3 bases and J 8 bases, with 11 bases left between them. The CDR3 is 12 amino acids. The V gene's germline CDR1 is SGDLS and CDR2 YYNGEE. Here the CDR3 reads CASSGVGGEAFF. The CDR3, as DNA: TGTGCCAGCAGCGGAGTGGGCGGGGAAGCTTTCTTT.